One sample yielded the 26 T cell receptor beta chains listed below, sequenced in a study of T-cell reconstitution after alpha-beta-depleted transplantation in children. Preparation of the TCRbeta library was carried out with unique molecular identifiers. TCRdb recomputed calls from the PCR reads with MiXCR, one row per CDR3 protein. The sample has about 230,000 distinct CDR3 sequences; 9.7% are singletons. Material: PBMCs from the stem cell graft donor, obtained from the stem cell graft. Receptors were obtained from a human donor who donated a stem cell graft to a child with SCID.

This clonotype was counted ten times or more. The genes are TRBV5-1 and TRBJ2-1; 10 bases are a match to TRBD1. Trimming took 4 bases from V and 5 from J; bases not matched to a gene: 9. The CDR3 runs to 16 residues. Germline V lookup: CDR1 SGHRS, CDR2 YFSETQ. For the CDR3, the DNA is TGCGCCAGCAGCCCCGAGGGACAGGGGAAGAACAATGAGCAGTTCTTC. Protein: CASSPEGQGKNNEQFF.

This clonotype has at least ten counts. This sequence joins TRBV5-1 and TRBJ2-1, with 7 bases lining up with TRBD1. Germline values: CDR1 SGHRS, CDR2 YFSETQ. V lost 4 bases to trimming and J lost 2 bases; unmatched junction nucleotides: 6. CDR3 length: 15 amino acids. The CDR3 here is CASSPGQTTYNEQFF. For the CDR3, the DNA is TGCGCCAGCAGCCCGGGACAGACAACCTACAATGAGCAGTTCTTC. The entire variable domain, with the rest obtained from reference TRBV5-1 and TRBJ2-1, is as follows: KAGVTQTPRYLIKTRGQQVTLSCSPISGHRSVSWYQQTPGQGLQFLFEYFSETQRNKGNFPGRFSGRQFSNSRSEMNVSTLELGDSALYLCASSPGQTTYNEQFFGPGTRLTVL.

This clonotype has at least ten counts. The CDR3 region is CASSLNLFAPETQYF. The CDR3 DNA reads as TGCGCCAGCAGCTTGAATCTCTTCGCGCCAGAGACCCAGTACTTC. The chain uses TRBV5-1 and TRBJ2-5; no definite D call. Germline CDR1 reads SGHRS; CDR2 reads YFSETQ. The CDR3 sequence is 15 residues long. The V end was cut by 1 base, the J end by 4 bases, with 14 bases between.

This clonotype appeared many times. This chain uses TRBV10-3 with TRBJ2-5, with 7 bases fitting TRBD1. The CDR3 is made up of 14 amino acids. The V and J ends lost 6 bases and 3 bases, in that order; junction bases with no gene match: 7. Germline V gene lookup returns CDR1 ENHRY and CDR2 SYGVKD. The CDR3 loop is CAIRKDRSEETQYF. In nucleotides, the CDR3 is TGTGCCATCAGAAAGGACAGGAGCGAAGAGACCCAGTACTTC.

The table lists this clonotype with many counts. J is TRBJ1-4 and V is TRBV4-1; possibly TRBD1 for D (5 bases). Trimming shortened V by 4 bases and J by 7 bases, and 13 bases separated the two germline ends. In germline, CDR1 is MGHRA, CDR2 YSYEKL. The CDR3 loop spans 14 amino acids. CDR3 coding DNA: TGCGCCAGCAGCCCGCGGGGGGGTAGTGAAAAACTGTTTTTT. Amino acids: CASSPRGGSEKLFF.

The chain is built from TRBV28 and TRBJ2-2; D ambiguous. CDR1 MDHEN and CDR2 SYDVKM come from the germline V gene. The V end lost 6 bases, the J end lost 4 bases, and 9 bases lay between the germline ends. CDR3 length: 13 residues. The CDR3 nucleotides are TGTGCCAGCAGCCAACAGCGCACCGGGGAGCTGTTTTTT. It specifies CASSQQRTGELFF.

This clonotype was recorded many times. The chain links TRBV2 to TRBJ2-3; 7 bases line up with TRBD2. CDR1 SNHLY and CDR2 FYNNEI come from the germline V gene. Trimming removed 1 base from V and 4 bases from J; junction bases left unmatched: 5. The CDR3 has 15 amino acids. The CDR3 here is CASSEGGGGADTQYF. CDR3 bases: TGTGCCAGCAGTGAAGGGGGGGGTGGCGCAGATACGCAGTATTTT.

This clonotype has just one count. The V and J genes are TRBV18 and TRBJ1-6; TRBD1 might be the D (5 bases). V was shortened by 3 bases and J by 8 bases, with 17 bases between the two germline ends. The CDR3 extends over 16 amino acids. Germline assignment: CDR1 KGHSH and CDR2 LQKENI. CDR3 bases: TGTGCCAGCTCACCCACTTCTGGGACTAGGGATTCACCCCTCCACTTT. Protein: CASSPTSGTRDSPLHF.

This clonotype has ten or more counts. The V gene is TRBV4-2, the J gene TRBJ2-2; 14 nucleotides align to TRBD2. Germline V gene data show CDR1 as LGHNA and CDR2 as YNFKEQ. There are 18 residues in the CDR3. With 1 base clipped from V and 6 bases from J, the junction kept 7 bases outside the gene matches. The CDR3 DNA reads as TGTGCCAGCAGCCAAGGGGGGACTAGCGGGGGTTCACCCGGGGAGCTGTTTTTT. It encodes CASSQGGTSGGSPGELFF.

This clonotype was counted at least ten times. This chain links TRBV25-1 with TRBJ1-5; TRBD1 might be the D (6 bases). CDR1 and CDR2 from the germline V gene are MGHDK and SYGVNS. V shed 3 bases and J shed 2 bases, with 8 bases lying between them. This CDR3 has 14 amino acids. CDR3 in DNA: TGTGCCAGCAGTGACTACAGGGGCAATCAGCCCCAGCATTTT. Amino acid sequence: CASSDYRGNQPQHF.

This clonotype has ten or more counts. The chain combines TRBV5-1 with TRBJ2-2; D remains ambiguous. V was shortened by 4 bases and J by 0 bases, with 7 bases between the two germline ends. In germline, CDR1 is SGHRS, CDR2 YFSETQ. The CDR3 is 14 residues long. Here the CDR3 reads CASSAETNTGELFF. For the CDR3, the DNA is TGCGCCAGCAGCGCCGAAACGAACACCGGGGAGCTGTTTTTT. The full variable domain, with the rest looked up from reference TRBV5-1 and TRBJ2-2, is KAGVTQTPRYLIKTRGQQVTLSCSPISGHRSVSWYQQTPGQGLQFLFEYFSETQRNKGNFPGRFSGRQFSNSRSEMNVSTLELGDSALYLCASSAETNTGELFFGEGSRLTVL.

This clonotype was observed many times. V gene TRBV7-6 combines with J gene TRBJ2-7; D perhaps matches TRBD2 (5 bases). This CDR3 is 17 amino acids long. The germline V and J ends were trimmed by 1 base and 0 bases, with 16 bases remaining between them. Germline-derived CDR1 and CDR2 are SGHVS and FNYEAQ. CDR3 amino acids: CASSLGVGSLSSYEQYF. The CDR3 bases are TGTGCCAGCAGCTTAGGAGTTGGGAGCCTGAGCTCCTACGAGCAGTACTTC.

In this sample, this clonotype turned up many times. This chain uses TRBV12-3 or TRBV12-4 with TRBJ2-7; perhaps TRBD1 as D (5 bases). The V and J ends lost 3 bases and 2 bases respectively, with 11 bases between them. CDR3 length equals 14 residues. The CDR3 region has the DNA TGTGCCAGCAGTTTGCTCCAGGGTCCCTACGAGCAGTACTTC. This codes for CASSLLQGPYEQYF.

In this sample, this clonotype turned up many times. The V call is TRBV12-3 or TRBV12-4, the J call TRBJ2-7; 10 bases align to TRBD2. The CDR3 runs to 14 residues. V shed 6 bases and J 2 bases; nucleotides not matched to a gene: 4. CDR3: CASRPSGGTYEQYF. CDR3 nucleotide sequence: TGTGCCAGCAGACCTAGCGGGGGAACCTACGAGCAGTACTTC.

This clonotype has a count of ten or more. The CDR3 sequence is CAINPRTGGKNEQFF. In DNA, the CDR3 is TGTGCCATCAACCCCCGGACAGGGGGGAAGAATGAGCAGTTCTTC. V and J are TRBV10-3 and TRBJ2-1, with TRBD1 matching over 10 bases. Trimming at V came to 7 bases and at J to 7 bases, leaving 10 bases not matched to a gene. Germline V gives CDR1 ENHRY, CDR2 SYGVKD. This CDR3 spans 15 amino acids.

This clonotype was detected many times. V is TRBV7-6 and J is TRBJ2-7; maybe TRBD1 (5 bases). The CDR3 spans 16 residues. V was cut by 5 bases and J by 1 base, with 18 bases left in between. The V gene's germline CDR1 is SGHVS and CDR2 FNYEAQ. CDR3 protein: CASSPGQPGASYEQYF. The DNA for the CDR3 is TGTGCCAGCAGCCCCGGACAACCTGGGGCGTCCTACGAGCAGTACTTC.

The chain carries TRBV4-2 and TRBJ2-3; 9 bases align to TRBD2. In germline, CDR1 is LGHNA, CDR2 YNFKEQ. The CDR3 has 17 amino acids. The ends lost 0 bases at V and 6 bases at J; junction bases unmatched: 10. In DNA, the CDR3 is TGTGCCAGCAGCCAAGAGGCGGCGGGGGGGCCCAGGGATACGCAGTATTTT. It yields the protein CASSQEAAGGPRDTQYF.

This chain uses TRBV20-1 with TRBJ2-7; a possible D gene is TRBD1 (6 bases). Looked up from germline, CDR1 is DFQATT and CDR2 is SNEGSKA (reference sequence). The CDR3 has 14 residues. The germline V and J ends were trimmed by 3 bases and 3 bases, with 15 bases remaining between them. CDR3 amino acids: CSASPYRQVYEQYF. CDR3 in DNA: TGCAGTGCTAGCCCTTACCGACAGGTCTACGAGCAGTACTTC.

This clonotype came up many times. The chain has TRBV20-1 and TRBJ2-2; 9 bases map to TRBD1. The CDR3 is 16 residues long. The germline V gene has CDR1 DFQATT and CDR2 SNEGSKA (reference sequence). The V and J ends lost 3 bases and 4 bases, in that order; junction bases with no gene match: 9. This CDR3 is CSASNRGRRSTGELFF. DNA of the CDR3: TGCAGTGCTAGTAACAGGGGGCGCAGATCCACCGGGGAGCTGTTTTTT.

The chain joins TRBV6-1 to TRBJ2-4; 8 bases fit TRBD2. V gave up 3 bases and J gave up 12 bases; unmatched junction bases: 16. Germline V lookup: CDR1 MNHNS, CDR2 SASEGT. This CDR3 contains 16 residues. CDR3: CASSDSGGPRQLAQYF. The CDR3 DNA is TGTGCCAGCAGTGATTCGGGGGGGCCTCGGCAACTTGCTCAGTACTTC.

This clonotype has a count of ten or more. The chain couples TRBV5-6 to TRBJ1-4; D is unclear. Germline assignment: CDR1 SGHDT and CDR2 YYEEEE. With 4 bases removed from V and 7 bases from J, the gap between germline ends came to 11 bases. The CDR3 is made up of 13 amino acids. The CDR3 nucleotides read TGTGCCAGCAGCCTCCTCGCGGGTGAAAAACTGTTTTTT. Translation gives CASSLLAGEKLFF.

This clonotype has at least ten counts. The rearrangement uses TRBV20-1 and TRBJ1-6; D not certain. Germline V gene lookup returns CDR1 DFQATT and CDR2 SNEGSKA (reference sequence). The CDR3 is 14 amino acids. V lost 3 bases to trimming and J lost 7 bases, with 13 bases between them. The CDR3 region is CSARADYGNSPLHF. CDR3 DNA sequence: TGCAGTGCTAGGGCGGACTACGGGAATTCACCCCTCCACTTT.

This clonotype was seen many times. The CDR3 nucleotides are TGTGCCAGCAGACCGGTGGGTTCAAATACGCAGTATTTT. It yields the protein CASRPVGSNTQYF. The chain couples TRBV7-9 to TRBJ2-3; D uncertain. Trimming removed 6 bases at V and 7 bases at J, with 14 bases between. Germline CDR1 reads SEHNR; CDR2 reads FQNEAQ (reference sequence). The CDR3 has 13 amino acids. Variable domain in full (rest from reference TRBV7-9 and TRBJ2-3): DTGVSQNPRHKITKRGQNVTFRCDPISEHNRLYWYRQTLGQGPEFLTYFQNEAQLEKSRLLSDRFSAERPKGSFSTLEIQRTEQGDSAMYLCASRPVGSNTQYFGPGTRLTVL.

The table lists this clonotype with many counts. J is TRBJ2-4 and V is TRBV20-1, with D possibly TRBD2 on 7 matching bases. CDR1 is DFQATT and CDR2 is SNEGSKA in the germline V gene (reference sequence). V gave up 6 bases and J gave up 0 bases, with 12 bases separating them. This CDR3 has 14 residues. The CDR3: CSARGGGAKNIQYF. The CDR3 DNA reads as TGCAGTGCCAGGGGCGGGGGAGCCAAAAACATTCAGTACTTC.

This clonotype was counted ten times or more. The chain carries TRBV5-1 and TRBJ2-3, with 9 bases that match TRBD2. The CDR3 sequence is 15 residues long. V shed 2 bases and J 0 bases; nucleotides not matched to a gene: 1. Germline-derived CDR1 and CDR2 are SGHRS and YFSETQ. As DNA, the CDR3 is TGCGCCAGCAGCTTTCTAGCGGGAAGCACAGATACGCAGTATTTT. This translates into CASSFLAGSTDTQYF. Combining the CDR3 with reference TRBV5-1 and TRBJ2-3 gives the whole variable domain KAGVTQTPRYLIKTRGQQVTLSCSPISGHRSVSWYQQTPGQGLQFLFEYFSETQRNKGNFPGRFSGRQFSNSRSEMNVSTLELGDSALYLCASSFLAGSTDTQYFGPGTRLTVL.

This clonotype was seen many times. The rearrangement links TRBV11-2 to TRBJ2-7; D is ambiguous. Trimming left V 3 bases short and J 3 bases short, with 6 bases between. This CDR3 is built from 12 residues. Germline CDR1 SGHAT, CDR2 FQNNGV. CDR3 residues: CASSLGHYEQYF. CDR3 in DNA: TGTGCCAGCAGCTTGGGTCACTACGAGCAGTACTTC.